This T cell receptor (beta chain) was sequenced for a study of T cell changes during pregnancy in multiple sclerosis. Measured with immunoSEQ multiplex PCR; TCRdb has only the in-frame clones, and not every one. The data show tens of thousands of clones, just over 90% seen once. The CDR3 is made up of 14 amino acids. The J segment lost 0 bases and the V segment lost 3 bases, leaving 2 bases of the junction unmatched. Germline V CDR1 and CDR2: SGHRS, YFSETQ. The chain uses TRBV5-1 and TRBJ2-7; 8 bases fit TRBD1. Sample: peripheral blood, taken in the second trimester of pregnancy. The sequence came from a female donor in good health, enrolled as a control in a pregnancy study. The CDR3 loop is CASSSTGGSYEQYF. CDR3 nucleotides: TGCGCCAGCAGCTCCACAGGGGGCTCCTACGAGCAGTACTTC.